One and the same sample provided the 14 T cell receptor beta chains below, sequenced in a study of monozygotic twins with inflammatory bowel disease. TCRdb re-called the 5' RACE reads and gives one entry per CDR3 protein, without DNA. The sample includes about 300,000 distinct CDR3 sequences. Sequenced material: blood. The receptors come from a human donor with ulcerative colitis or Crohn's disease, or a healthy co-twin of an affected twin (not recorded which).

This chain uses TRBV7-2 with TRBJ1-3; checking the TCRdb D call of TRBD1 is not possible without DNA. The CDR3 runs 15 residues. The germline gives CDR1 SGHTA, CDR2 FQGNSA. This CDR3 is CASRSLGGFLHTIYF.

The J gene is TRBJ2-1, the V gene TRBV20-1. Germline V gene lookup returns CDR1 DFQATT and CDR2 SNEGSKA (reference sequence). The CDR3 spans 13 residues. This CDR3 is CSARGFSYNEQFF.

The CDR3 sequence: CASSDTTGFYGYTF. J is TRBJ1-2 and V is TRBV9; TCRdb returns TRBD1, unconfirmable since there is no DNA. This CDR3 spans 14 amino acids. Germline V lookup: CDR1 SGDLS, CDR2 YYNGEE.

CDR3 sequence: CASSLAPRVRRGTLYNEQFF. The chain has TRBV5-1 and TRBJ2-1; the D gene TCRdb calls, TRBD1, cannot be checked with no DNA. Germline loops: CDR1 SGHRS, CDR2 YFSETQ. The CDR3 is 20 residues long.

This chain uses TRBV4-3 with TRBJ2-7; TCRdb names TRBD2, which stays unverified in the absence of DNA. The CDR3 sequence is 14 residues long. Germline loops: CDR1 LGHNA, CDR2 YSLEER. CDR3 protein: CASSPSGEVYEQYF.

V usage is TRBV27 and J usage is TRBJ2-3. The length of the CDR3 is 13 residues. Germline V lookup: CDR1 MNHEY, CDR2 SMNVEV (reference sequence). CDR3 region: CASRTSSTDTQYF.

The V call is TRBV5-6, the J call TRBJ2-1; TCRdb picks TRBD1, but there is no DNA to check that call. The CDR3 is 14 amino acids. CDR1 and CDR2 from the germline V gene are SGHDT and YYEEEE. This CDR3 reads CASSFPGTDNEQFF. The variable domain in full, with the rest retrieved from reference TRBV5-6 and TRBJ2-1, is DAGVTQSPTHLIKTRGQQVTLRCSPKSGHDTVSWYQQALGQGPQFIFQYYEEEERQRGNFPDRFSGHQFPNYSSELNVNALLLGDSALYLCASSFPGTDNEQFFGPGTRLTVL.

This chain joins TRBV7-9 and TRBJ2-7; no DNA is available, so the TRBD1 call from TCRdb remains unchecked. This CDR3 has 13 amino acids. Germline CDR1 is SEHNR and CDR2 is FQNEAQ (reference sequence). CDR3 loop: CAITGGATYEQYF.

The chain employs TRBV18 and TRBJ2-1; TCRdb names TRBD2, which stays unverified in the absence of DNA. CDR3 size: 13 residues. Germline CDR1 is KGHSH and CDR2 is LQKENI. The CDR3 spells CASYPGLTNEQFF.

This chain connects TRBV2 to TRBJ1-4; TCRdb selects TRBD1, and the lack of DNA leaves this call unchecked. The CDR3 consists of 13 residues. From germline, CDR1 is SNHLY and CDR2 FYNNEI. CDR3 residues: CACNRDRNEKLFF.

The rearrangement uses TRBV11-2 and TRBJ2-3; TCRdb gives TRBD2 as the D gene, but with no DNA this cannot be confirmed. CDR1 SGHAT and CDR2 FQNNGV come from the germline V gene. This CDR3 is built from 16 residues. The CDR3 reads CASSSLAGGSTDTQYF.

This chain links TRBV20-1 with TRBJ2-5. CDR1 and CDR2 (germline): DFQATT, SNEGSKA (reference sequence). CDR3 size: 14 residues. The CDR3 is CSARDLNSRETQYF.

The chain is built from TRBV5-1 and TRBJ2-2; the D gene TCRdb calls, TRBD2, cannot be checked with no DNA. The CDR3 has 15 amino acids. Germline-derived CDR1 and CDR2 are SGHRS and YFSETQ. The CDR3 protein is CASSISGTSTGELFF.

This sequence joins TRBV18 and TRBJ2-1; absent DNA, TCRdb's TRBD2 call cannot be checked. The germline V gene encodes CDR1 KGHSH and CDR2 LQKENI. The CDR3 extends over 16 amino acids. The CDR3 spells CASSNKAGDSYNEQFF.